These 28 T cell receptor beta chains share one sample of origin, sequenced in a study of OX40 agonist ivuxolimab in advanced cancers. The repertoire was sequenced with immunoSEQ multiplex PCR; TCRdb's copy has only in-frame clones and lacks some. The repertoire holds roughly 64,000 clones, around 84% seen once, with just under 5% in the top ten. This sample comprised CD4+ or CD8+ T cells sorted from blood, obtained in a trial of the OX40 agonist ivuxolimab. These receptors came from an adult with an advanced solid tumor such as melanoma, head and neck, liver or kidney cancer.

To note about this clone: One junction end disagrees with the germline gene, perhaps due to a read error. CDR3 nucleotides: TGTGCCAGCAGCCTTGGGACACAGGGGTCATTAAGGTTC. Its protein product is CASSLGTQGSLRF. The gene calls are TRBV6-5 and TRBJ2-4; 7 positions agree with TRBD1. This CDR3 comprises 13 residues. Germline assignment: CDR1 MNHEY and CDR2 SVGAGI.

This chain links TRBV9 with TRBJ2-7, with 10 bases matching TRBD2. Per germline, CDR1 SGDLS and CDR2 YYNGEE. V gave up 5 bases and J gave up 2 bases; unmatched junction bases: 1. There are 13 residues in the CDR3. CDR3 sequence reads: CASSLAGAYEQYF. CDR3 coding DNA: TGTGCCAGCAGTCTAGCGGGGGCCTACGAGCAGTACTTC.

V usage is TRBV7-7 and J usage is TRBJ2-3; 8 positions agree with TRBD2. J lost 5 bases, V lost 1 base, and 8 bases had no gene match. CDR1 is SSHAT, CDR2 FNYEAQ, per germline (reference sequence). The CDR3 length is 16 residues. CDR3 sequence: CASSLGDGRAIDTQYF. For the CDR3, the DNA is TGTGCCAGCAGCTTAGGGGACGGGAGGGCCATAGATACGCAGTATTTT.

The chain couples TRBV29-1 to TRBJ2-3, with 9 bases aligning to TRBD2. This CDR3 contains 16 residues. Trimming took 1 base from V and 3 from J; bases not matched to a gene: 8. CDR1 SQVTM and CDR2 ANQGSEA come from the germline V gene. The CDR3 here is CSVEGISSGKTDTQYF. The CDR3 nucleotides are TGCAGCGTTGAAGGAATTTCTAGCGGGAAAACAGATACGCAGTATTTT.

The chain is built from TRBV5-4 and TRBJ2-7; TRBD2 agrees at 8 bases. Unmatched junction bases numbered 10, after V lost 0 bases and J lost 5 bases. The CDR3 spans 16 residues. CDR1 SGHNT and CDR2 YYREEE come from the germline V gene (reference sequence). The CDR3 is CASSLENGRALDEQYF. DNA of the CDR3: TGTGCCAGCAGCTTGGAGAACGGGAGGGCCCTGGACGAGCAGTACTTC.

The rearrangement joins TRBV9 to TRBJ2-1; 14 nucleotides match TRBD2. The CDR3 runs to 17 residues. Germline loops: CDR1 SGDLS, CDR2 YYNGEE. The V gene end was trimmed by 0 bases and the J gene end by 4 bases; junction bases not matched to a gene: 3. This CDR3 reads CASSVDGLAGGYNEQFF. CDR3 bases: TGTGCCAGCAGCGTAGATGGACTAGCGGGGGGATACAATGAGCAGTTCTTC.

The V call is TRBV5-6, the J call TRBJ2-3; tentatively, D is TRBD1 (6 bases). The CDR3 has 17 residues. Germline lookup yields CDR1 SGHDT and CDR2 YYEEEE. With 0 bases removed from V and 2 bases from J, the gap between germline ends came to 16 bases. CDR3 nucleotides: TGTGCCAGCAGCTTGGGGTGGGGGCAGGGCAACACAGATACGCAGTATTTT. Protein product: CASSLGWGQGNTDTQYF. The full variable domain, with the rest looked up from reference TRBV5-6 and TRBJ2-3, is DAGVTQSPTHLIKTRGQQVTLRCSPKSGHDTVSWYQQALGQGPQFIFQYYEEEERQRGNFPDRFSGHQFPNYSSELNVNALLLGDSALYLCASSLGWGQGNTDTQYFGPGTRLTVL.

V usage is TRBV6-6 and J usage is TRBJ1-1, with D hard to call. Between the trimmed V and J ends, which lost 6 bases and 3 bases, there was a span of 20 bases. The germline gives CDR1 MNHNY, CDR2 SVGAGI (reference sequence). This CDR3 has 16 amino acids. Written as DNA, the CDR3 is TGTGCCAGCAGCGATAACACCAAACGGAGTTACACTGAAGCTTTCTTT. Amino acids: CASSDNTKRSYTEAFF.

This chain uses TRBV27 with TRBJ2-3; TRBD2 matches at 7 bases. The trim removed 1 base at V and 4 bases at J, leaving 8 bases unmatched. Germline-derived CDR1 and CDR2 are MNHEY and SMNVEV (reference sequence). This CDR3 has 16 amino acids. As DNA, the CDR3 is TGTGCCAGCAGTTTATGGGGGGGAACGGCGTCAGATACGCAGTATTTT. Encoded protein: CASSLWGGTASDTQYF.

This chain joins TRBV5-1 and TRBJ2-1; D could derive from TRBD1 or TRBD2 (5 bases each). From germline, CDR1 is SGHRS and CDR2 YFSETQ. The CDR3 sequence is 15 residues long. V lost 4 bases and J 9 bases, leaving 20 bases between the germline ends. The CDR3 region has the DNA TGCGCCAGCAGCCCTGCGGGCTTAGGGGTCAGTGAGCAGTTCTTC. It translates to CASSPAGLGVSEQFF.

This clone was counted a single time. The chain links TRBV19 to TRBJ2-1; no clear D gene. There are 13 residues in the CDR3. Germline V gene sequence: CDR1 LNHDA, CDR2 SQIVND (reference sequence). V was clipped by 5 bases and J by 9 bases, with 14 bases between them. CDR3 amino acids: CASSAGSILEQFF. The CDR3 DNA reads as TGTGCCAGTAGTGCTGGATCTATCCTTGAGCAGTTCTTC.

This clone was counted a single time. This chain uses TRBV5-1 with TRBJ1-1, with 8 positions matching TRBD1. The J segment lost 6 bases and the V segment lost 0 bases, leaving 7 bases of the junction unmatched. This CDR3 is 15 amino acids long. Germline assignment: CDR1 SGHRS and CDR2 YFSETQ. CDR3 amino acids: CASSLAGQGRAEAFF. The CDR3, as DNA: TGCGCCAGCAGCTTGGCCGGACAGGGAAGGGCTGAAGCTTTCTTT.

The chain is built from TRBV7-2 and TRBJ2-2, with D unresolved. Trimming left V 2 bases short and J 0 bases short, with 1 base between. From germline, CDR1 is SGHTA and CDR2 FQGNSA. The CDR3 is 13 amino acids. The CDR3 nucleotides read TGTGCCAGCAGCTTACCGAACACCGGGGAGCTGTTTTTT. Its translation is CASSLPNTGELFF.

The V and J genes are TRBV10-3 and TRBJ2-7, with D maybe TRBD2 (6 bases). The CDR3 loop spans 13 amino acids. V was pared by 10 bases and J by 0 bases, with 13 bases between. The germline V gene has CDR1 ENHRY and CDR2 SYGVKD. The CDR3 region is CATQEGSSYEQYF. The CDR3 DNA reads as TGTGCCACCCAGGAGGGAAGCTCCTACGAGCAGTACTTC.

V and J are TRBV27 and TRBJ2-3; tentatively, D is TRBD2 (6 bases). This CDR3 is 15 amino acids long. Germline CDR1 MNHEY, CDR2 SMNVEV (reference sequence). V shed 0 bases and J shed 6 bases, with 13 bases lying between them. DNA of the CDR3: TGTGCCAGCAGTTTATCGTGGGGAGGAGGCGATACGCAGTATTTT. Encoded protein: CASSLSWGGGDTQYF.

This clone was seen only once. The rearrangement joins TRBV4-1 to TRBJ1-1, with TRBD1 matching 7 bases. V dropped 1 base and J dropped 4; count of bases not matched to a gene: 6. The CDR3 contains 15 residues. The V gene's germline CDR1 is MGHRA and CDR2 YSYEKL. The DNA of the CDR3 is TGCGCCAGCAGCCAAGCCGACAGGGAGGGCACTGAAGCTTTCTTT. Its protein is CASSQADREGTEAFF.

CDR3 bases: TGTGCCAGCAGCCCCCCGCAGGGCTATGGCTACACCTTC. The encoded protein is CASSPPQGYGYTF. The chain employs TRBV11-2 and TRBJ1-2, with a tentative D call TRBD1 (5 bases). Germline V lookup: CDR1 SGHAT, CDR2 FQNNGV. The CDR3 runs to 13 residues. The ends were cut back, 5 bases at V and 4 bases at J, with 11 bases in the middle.

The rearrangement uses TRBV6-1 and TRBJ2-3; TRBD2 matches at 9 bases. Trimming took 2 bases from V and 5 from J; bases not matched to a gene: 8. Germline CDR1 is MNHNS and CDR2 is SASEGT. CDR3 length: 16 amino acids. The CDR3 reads CASSESAGGPGDTQYF. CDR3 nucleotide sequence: TGTGCCAGCAGTGAAAGTGCGGGGGGGCCGGGAGATACGCAGTATTTT.

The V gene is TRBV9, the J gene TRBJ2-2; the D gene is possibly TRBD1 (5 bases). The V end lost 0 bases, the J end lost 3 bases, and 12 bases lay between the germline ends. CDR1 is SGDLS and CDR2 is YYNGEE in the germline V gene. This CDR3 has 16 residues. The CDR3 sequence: CASSVASSGYTGELFF. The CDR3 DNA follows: TGTGCCAGCAGCGTAGCGAGTTCAGGGTACACCGGGGAGCTGTTTTTT. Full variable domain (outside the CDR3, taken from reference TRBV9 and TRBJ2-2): DSGVTQTPKHLITATGQRVTLRCSPRSGDLSVYWYQQSLDQGLQFLIQYYNGEERAKGNILERFSAQQFPDLHSELNLSSLELGDSALYFCASSVASSGYTGELFFGEGSRLTVL.

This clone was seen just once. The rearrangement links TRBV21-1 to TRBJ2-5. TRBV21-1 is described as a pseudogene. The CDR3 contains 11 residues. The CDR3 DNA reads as TGTGCCAGCAGCAATTGGGAGACCCAGTACTTC. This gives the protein CASSNWETQYF.

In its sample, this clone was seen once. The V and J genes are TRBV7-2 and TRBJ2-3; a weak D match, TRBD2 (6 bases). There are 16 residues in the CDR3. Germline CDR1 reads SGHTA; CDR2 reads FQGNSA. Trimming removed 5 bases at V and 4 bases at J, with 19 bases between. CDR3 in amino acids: CASSPRRRANPDTQYF. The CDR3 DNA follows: TGTGCCAGCAGCCCCCGTCGGAGGGCCAACCCAGATACGCAGTATTTT.

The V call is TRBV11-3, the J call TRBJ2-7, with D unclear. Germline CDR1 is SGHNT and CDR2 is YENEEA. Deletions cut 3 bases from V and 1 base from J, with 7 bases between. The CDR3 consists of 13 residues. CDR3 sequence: CASSFIPSYEQYF. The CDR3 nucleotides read TGTGCCAGCAGCTTCATCCCTTCCTACGAGCAGTACTTC.

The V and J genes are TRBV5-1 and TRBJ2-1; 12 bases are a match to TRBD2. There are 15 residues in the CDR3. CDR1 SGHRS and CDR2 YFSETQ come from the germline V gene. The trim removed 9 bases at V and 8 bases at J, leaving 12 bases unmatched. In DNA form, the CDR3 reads TGCGCCACCAGGACTAGCGGGGCTCCCCAGGATGAGCAGTTCTTC. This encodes CATRTSGAPQDEQFF.

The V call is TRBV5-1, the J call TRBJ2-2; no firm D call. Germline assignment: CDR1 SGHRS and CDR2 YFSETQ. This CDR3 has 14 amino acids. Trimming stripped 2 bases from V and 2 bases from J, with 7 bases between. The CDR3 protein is CASSLNSNTGELFF. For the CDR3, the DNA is TGCGCCAGCAGCTTAAACAGTAACACCGGGGAGCTGTTTTTT.

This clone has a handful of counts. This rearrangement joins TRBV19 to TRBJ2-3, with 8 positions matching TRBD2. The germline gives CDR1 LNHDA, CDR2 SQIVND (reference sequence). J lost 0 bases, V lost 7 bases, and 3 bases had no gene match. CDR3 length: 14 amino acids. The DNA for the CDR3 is TGTGCCAGTAAGCGGGAGAGAAGCACAGATACGCAGTATTTT. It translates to CASKRERSTDTQYF.

CDR3 DNA sequence: TGTGCCATCAGTGATGGGGGGTCTACTGGGACCGGGGAGCTGTTTTTT. Protein: CAISDGGSTGTGELFF. This chain uses TRBV10-3 with TRBJ2-2, with a weak D call TRBD2 (6 bases). There are 16 residues in the CDR3. Germline CDR1 ENHRY, CDR2 SYGVKD. The V and J ends lost 3 bases and 5 bases respectively, with 16 bases between them.

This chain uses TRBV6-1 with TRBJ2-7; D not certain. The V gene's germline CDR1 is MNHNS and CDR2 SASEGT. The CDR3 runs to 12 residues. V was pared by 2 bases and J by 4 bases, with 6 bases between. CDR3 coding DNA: TGTGCCAGCAGTGAAATTCTTTACGAGCAGTACTTC. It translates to CASSEILYEQYF.

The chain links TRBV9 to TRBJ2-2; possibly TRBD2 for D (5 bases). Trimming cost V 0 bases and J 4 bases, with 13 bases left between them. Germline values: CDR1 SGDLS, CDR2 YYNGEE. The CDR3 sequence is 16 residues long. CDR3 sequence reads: CASSVVATWGTGELFF. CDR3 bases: TGTGCCAGCAGCGTAGTAGCGACCTGGGGCACCGGGGAGCTGTTTTTT.